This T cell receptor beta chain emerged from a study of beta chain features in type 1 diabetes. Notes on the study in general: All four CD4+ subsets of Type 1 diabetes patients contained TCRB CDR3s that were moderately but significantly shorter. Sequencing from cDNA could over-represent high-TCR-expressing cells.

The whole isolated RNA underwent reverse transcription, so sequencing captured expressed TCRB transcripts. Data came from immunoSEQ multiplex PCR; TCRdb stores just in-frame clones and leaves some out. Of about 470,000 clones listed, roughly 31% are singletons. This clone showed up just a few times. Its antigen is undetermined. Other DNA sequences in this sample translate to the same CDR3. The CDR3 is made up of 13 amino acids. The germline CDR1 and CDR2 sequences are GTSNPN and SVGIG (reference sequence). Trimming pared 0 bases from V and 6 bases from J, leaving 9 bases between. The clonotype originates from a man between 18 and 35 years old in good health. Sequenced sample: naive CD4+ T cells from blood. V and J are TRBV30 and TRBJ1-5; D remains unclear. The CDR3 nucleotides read TGTGCCTGGAGTGTACCTTTGGGTCAGCCCCAGCATTTT. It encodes CAWSVPLGQPQHF.